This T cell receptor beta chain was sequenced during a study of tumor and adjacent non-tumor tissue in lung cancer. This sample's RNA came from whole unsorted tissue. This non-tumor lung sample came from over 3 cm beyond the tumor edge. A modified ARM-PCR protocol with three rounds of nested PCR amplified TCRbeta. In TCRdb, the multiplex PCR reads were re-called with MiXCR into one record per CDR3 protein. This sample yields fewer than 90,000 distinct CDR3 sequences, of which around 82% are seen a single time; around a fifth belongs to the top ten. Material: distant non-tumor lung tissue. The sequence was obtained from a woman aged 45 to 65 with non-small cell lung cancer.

The CDR3 nucleotides are TGTGCCAGCAGAACCCCGGAATTAGAGCAAAACAATGAGCAGTTCTTC. Amino acids: CASRTPELEQNNEQFF. The chain is built from TRBV6-1 and TRBJ2-1, with D uncertain. Trimming removed 6 bases from V and 5 bases from J, with 20 bases in between. From germline, CDR1 is MNHNS and CDR2 SASEGT. This CDR3 is 16 amino acids long.